Listed below are T cell receptor beta chains from one sample, sequenced in a study of monozygotic twins with inflammatory bowel disease. TCRdb re-called the 5' RACE reads; one entry per CDR3 protein, DNA not given. This sample's table reports over 200,000 distinct CDR3 sequences. Sequencing used blood. Receptors originate from a human donor with ulcerative colitis or Crohn's disease, or a healthy co-twin of an affected twin (not recorded which). The CDR3 runs from the conserved cysteine through the conserved F or W.

TRBJ1-5 | TRBV20-1 | CSASSPANQPQHF
TRBJ1-1 | TRBV27 | CASNLLGGNTEAFF
TRBJ2-1 | TRBV5-1 | CASSLPSGGFNEQFF
TRBJ1-2 | TRBV18 | CASSRDKATYGYTF
TRBJ2-1 | TRBV20-1 | CSARTYSSAYYNEQFF
TRBJ1-2 | TRBV20-1 | CSATKSARGDYGYTF
TRBJ2-7 | TRBV12-3/TRBV12-4 | CASSWSEYEQYF
TRBJ2-2 | TRBV12-3/TRBV12-4 | CASIPRDRGVGELFF
TRBJ2-1 | TRBV5-1 | CASSLAGVNSYNEQFF
TRBJ2-5 | TRBV9 | CASSVARGKETQYF
TRBJ1-3 | TRBV6-2/TRBV6-3 | CASSWGGSGNTIYF
TRBJ1-1 | TRBV12-3/TRBV12-4 | CATHSWYGDTEAFF
TRBJ2-3 | TRBV20-1 | CSASRGNTDTQYF
TRBJ2-2 | TRBV5-1 | CASSQDREAGELFF
TRBJ1-2 | TRBV5-1 | CASSLEGGNYGYTF
TRBJ2-7 | TRBV18 | CASSPSGQGPEQYF
TRBJ1-1 | TRBV5-4 | CASSRNRGLGNTEAFF
TRBJ1-1 | TRBV3-1 | CASSQVGTGYTEAFF
TRBJ1-2 | TRBV5-5 | CASSLITQGGYTF
TRBJ2-3 | TRBV7-2 | CASSLRGGRDTQYF
TRBJ2-5 | TRBV5-1 | CASSSSSGVQETQYF
TRBJ2-1 | TRBV5-1 | CASKGTYNEQFF
TRBJ2-7 | TRBV5-1 | CASSAAGTAPEQYF
TRBJ1-6 | TRBV5-4 | CASSAPGTVTSPLHF
TRBJ2-5 | TRBV18 | CASSPRTAVQETQYF
TRBJ1-2 | TRBV12-3/TRBV12-4 | CASSLPYRGGYGYTF
TRBJ2-1 | TRBV5-1 | CASSLGQSILYNEQFF
TRBJ1-4 | TRBV5-1 | CASSGTGTVDEKLFF
TRBJ1-2 | TRBV4-1 | CASRYDRGLGYGYTF
TRBJ1-1 | TRBV12-3/TRBV12-4 | CASSLARWRSAFF
TRBJ1-2 | TRBV15 | CATSRVNFNYGYTF
TRBJ2-5 | TRBV5-1 | CASSLGVRQETQYF
TRBJ2-2 | TRBV7-2 | CASSTQLVSTGELFF
TRBJ2-3 | TRBV15 | CATSNRLAGGTDTQYF
TRBJ1-5 | TRBV12-3/TRBV12-4 | CASTLAGSNQPQHF
TRBJ2-1 | TRBV11-2 | CASSLKGDRGDNEQFF